The 25 T cell receptor beta chains below all came from one sample that was sequenced in a study of blood T cell repertoires in COVID-19. Libraries were prepared by immunoSEQ multiplex PCR; TCRdb keeps only in-frame clonotypes and omits some of them. This sample has approximately 290,000 clones; about 85% occur once, and the top ten carry 0.7% to 0.9%. The specimen sequenced was peripheral blood. These receptors all stem from a human donor with COVID-19, enrolled during active disease. The donor label of this sample is uncertain.

This rearrangement joins TRBV6-2 or TRBV6-3 to TRBJ1-1; 8 nucleotides align to TRBD1. The germline gives CDR1 MNHEY, CDR2 SVGEGT. The V segment lost 2 bases and the J segment 2 bases; nucleotides outside the gene matches: 7. This CDR3 has 16 amino acids. CDR3 residues: CASSYDRGGGNTEAFF. In DNA form, the CDR3 reads TGTGCCAGCAGTTACGACAGGGGCGGCGGAAACACTGAAGCTTTCTTT.

The count of this clone is one. CDR3 nucleotide sequence: TGTGCCAGCAGCAAACGGGACAGTGAAGAGACCCAGTACTTC. Translated, it gives CASSKRDSEETQYF. This chain joins TRBV11-3 and TRBJ2-5; 7 bases line up with TRBD1. Per germline, CDR1 SGHNT and CDR2 YENEEA. This CDR3 comprises 14 residues. Trimming cost V 5 bases and J 3 bases; bases outside gene matches: 6.

V and J are TRBV5-8 and TRBJ2-3, with TRBD2 as a possible D gene (6 bases). The CDR3 sequence is 13 residues long. The V end lost 3 bases, the J end lost 5 bases, and 10 bases lay between the germline ends. Germline assignment: CDR1 SGHTS and CDR2 YDEGEE. The CDR3 loop is CASSYAGGDTQYF. Written as DNA, the CDR3 is TGTGCCAGCAGCTACGCCGGGGGAGATACGCAGTATTTT.

This chain connects TRBV5-4 to TRBJ2-4, with 7 bases aligning to TRBD1. Per germline, CDR1 SGHNT and CDR2 YYREEE (reference sequence). V dropped 3 bases and J dropped 7; count of bases not matched to a gene: 1. The CDR3 covers 12 residues. CDR3 nucleotides: TGTGCCAGCAGCTCGGACAGGAACATTCAGTACTTC. Translating gives CASSSDRNIQYF.

This chain connects TRBV18 to TRBJ2-5; possible D gene TRBD2, 5 bases. The CDR3 loop spans 15 amino acids. Germline lookup yields CDR1 KGHSH and CDR2 LQKENI. V lost 4 bases and J lost 5, with 17 bases in between. For the CDR3, the DNA is TGTGCCAGCTCACATAATGCTCACGCGGGCGAGACCCAGTACTTC. Translating it yields CASSHNAHAGETQYF.

CDR3 protein: CAISEREKGYEQYF. The CDR3 nucleotides read TGTGCCATCAGTGAGCGGGAGAAGGGCTACGAGCAGTACTTC. The V and J genes are TRBV10-3 and TRBJ2-7, with D tentatively TRBD2 (6 bases). There are 14 residues in the CDR3. With 2 bases removed from V and 3 bases from J, the gap between germline ends came to 11 bases. The germline V gene encodes CDR1 ENHRY and CDR2 SYGVKD.

J is TRBJ2-2 and V is TRBV6-5, with D perhaps matching TRBD1 (5 bases). Germline values: CDR1 MNHEY, CDR2 SVGAGI. Trimming pared 6 bases from V and 1 base from J, leaving 12 bases between. The CDR3 sequence is 15 residues long. The CDR3 DNA sequence: TGTGCCAGCAGCGTCGGCCAGGGGAACACCGGGGAGCTGTTTTTT. Its protein is CASSVGQGNTGELFF.

This clone was seen a single time. The V call is TRBV28, the J call TRBJ1-1, with D possibly TRBD1 on 5 matching bases. The germline V gene encodes CDR1 MDHEN and CDR2 SYDVKM. The CDR3 totals 14 residues. V dropped 7 bases and J dropped 11 bases, with 23 bases sitting between them. The CDR3 DNA reads as TGTGCCAGCACCCTCCCGTCTACCCAGGGCCCGGCTTTCTTT. Amino acids: CASTLPSTQGPAFF.

CDR3: CASSITDAAAGWVPQHF. The CDR3 DNA follows: TGTGCCAGTAGTATAACGGATGCGGCGGCAGGGTGGGTGCCCCAGCATTTT. The chain joins TRBV19 to TRBJ1-5; the D gene is possibly TRBD1 (5 bases). This CDR3 contains 17 residues. V lost 2 bases, J lost 9 bases, and 23 bases lay in between. The V gene's germline CDR1 is LNHDA and CDR2 SQIVND (reference sequence).

This chain links TRBV7-3 with TRBJ2-1, with 8 positions matching TRBD2. Germline trimming cut 1 base from V and 4 bases from J; bases unmatched to any gene: 6. Germline V gene data show CDR1 as SGHTA and CDR2 as FQGTGA. This CDR3 contains 16 residues. CDR3 sequence (DNA): TGTGCCAGCAGCTTAAACCCTAGCGGGCTATACAATGAGCAGTTCTTC. Translation: CASSLNPSGLYNEQFF.

The chain is built from TRBV11-3 and TRBJ2-1, with D tentatively TRBD1 (5 bases). Trimming removed 0 bases from V and 3 bases from J, with 24 bases in between. The CDR3 spans 20 residues. Germline V gives CDR1 SGHNT, CDR2 YENEEA. CDR3: CASSLDATNPPGRYYNEQFF. In DNA form, the CDR3 reads TGTGCCAGCAGCTTAGACGCAACAAATCCGCCAGGGCGCTACTACAATGAGCAGTTCTTC.

The rearrangement joins TRBV3-1 (or the pseudogene TRBV3-2) to TRBJ1-1; no clear D gene. Trimming removed 4 bases at V and 7 bases at J, with 10 bases between. The CDR3 contains 12 residues. Germline V lookup: CDR1 LGHDT, CDR2 YNNKEL (reference sequence). The CDR3 region is CASSRAGYEAFF. The CDR3 coding sequence is TGTGCCAGCAGCCGGGCGGGATATGAAGCTTTCTTT.

The chain uses TRBV15 and TRBJ1-4; 7 bases fit TRBD1. CDR1 is LNHNV, CDR2 YYDKDF, per germline (reference sequence). Unmatched junction bases numbered 4, after V lost 0 bases and J lost 3 bases. CDR3 length equals 16 residues. Here the CDR3 reads CATSREGQRANEKLFF. The CDR3 region has the DNA TGTGCCACCAGCAGAGAGGGACAGAGGGCTAATGAAAAACTGTTTTTT.

The rearrangement links TRBV10-2 to TRBJ1-3; D may be TRBD1 (5 bases). V was clipped by 4 bases and J by 4 bases, with 14 bases between them. The germline gives CDR1 WSHSY, CDR2 SAAADI. The CDR3 runs to 15 residues. CDR3 sequence (DNA): TGCGCCAGCAGTGTTCCAGGGATTTCAGGAAACACCATATATTTT. Translated, it gives CASSVPGISGNTIYF.

V and J are TRBV25-1 and TRBJ2-7; 8 bases are a match to TRBD1. This CDR3 is 15 amino acids long. V was pared by 2 bases and J by 10 bases, with 13 bases of the junction left unmatched. The germline V gene encodes CDR1 MGHDK and CDR2 SYGVNS. CDR3 region: CASSELGQGPGDQYF. The CDR3 region has the DNA TGTGCCAGCAGTGAACTAGGACAGGGCCCTGGGGACCAGTACTTC.

V usage is TRBV19 and J usage is TRBJ2-2; D is uncertain. The germline CDR1 and CDR2 sequences are LNHDA and SQIVND (reference sequence). This CDR3 is 13 amino acids long. V gave up 9 bases and J gave up 4 bases, with 12 bases separating them. The CDR3: CASPTPGTGELFF. CDR3 nucleotides: TGTGCCAGCCCCACCCCGGGCACCGGGGAGCTGTTTTTT.

This chain joins TRBV5-1 and TRBJ1-3; D possibly corresponds to TRBD1 (6 bases). Germline V gives CDR1 SGHRS, CDR2 YFSETQ. CDR3 length: 15 residues. V dropped 2 bases and J dropped 8 bases, with 17 bases sitting between them. This CDR3 is CASSLGGRGGDTIYF. The CDR3 region has the DNA TGCGCCAGCAGCTTAGGCGGCAGGGGTGGTGACACCATATATTTT. The full variable domain, rest sourced from reference TRBV5-1 and TRBJ1-3, is KAGVTQTPRYLIKTRGQQVTLSCSPISGHRSVSWYQQTPGQGLQFLFEYFSETQRNKGNFPGRFSGRQFSNSRSEMNVSTLELGDSALYLCASSLGGRGGDTIYFGEGSWLTVV.

The chain uses TRBV7-9 and TRBJ1-4, with D uncertain. The CDR3 length is 13 residues. V was trimmed by 1 base and J by 7 bases, leaving 7 bases between them. Per the germline V gene, CDR1 is SEHNR and CDR2 is FQNEAQ (reference sequence). The CDR3 bases are TGTGCCAGCAGCTTAGGGGAGGTTGAAAAACTGTTTTTT. This gives the protein CASSLGEVEKLFF. Variable domain in full (rest from reference TRBV7-9 and TRBJ1-4): DTGVSQNPRHKITKRGQNVTFRCDPISEHNRLYWYRQTLGQGPEFLTYFQNEAQLEKSRLLSDRFSAERPKGSFSTLEIQRTEQGDSAMYLCASSLGEVEKLFFGSGTQLSVL.

The rearrangement uses TRBV7-9 and TRBJ1-5; 7 nucleotides agree with TRBD1. Looked up from germline, CDR1 is SEHNR and CDR2 is FQNEAQ (reference sequence). The ends lost 8 bases at V and 4 bases at J; junction bases unmatched: 11. CDR3 length: 15 amino acids. The CDR3 reads CASGLGGDRNQPQHF. For the CDR3, the DNA is TGTGCCAGCGGCCTCGGAGGGGACAGAAATCAGCCCCAGCATTTT.

The chain is built from TRBV5-1 and TRBJ1-1, with TRBD1 identical over 7 bases. V lost 1 base to trimming and J lost 6 bases; unmatched junction nucleotides: 6. The CDR3 runs 14 residues. The germline gives CDR1 SGHRS, CDR2 YFSETQ. The CDR3 DNA is TGCGCCAGCAGCTTGAAGGGGACAGCCCCTGAAGCTTTCTTT. As protein: CASSLKGTAPEAFF.

The chain employs TRBV7-2 and TRBJ2-3; D not resolved. This CDR3 contains 16 residues. In germline, CDR1 is SGHTA, CDR2 FQGNSA. V was shortened by 7 bases and J by 0 bases, with 17 bases between the two germline ends. The CDR3 nucleotides are TGTGCCAGCACCCCATACCGATACTCTAGCACAGATACGCAGTATTTT. Its protein product is CASTPYRYSSTDTQYF. Full variable domain (missing parts from reference TRBV7-2 and TRBJ2-3): GAGVSQSPSNKVTEKGKDVELRCDPISGHTALYWYRQSLGQGLEFLIYFQGNSAPDKSGLPSDRFSAERTGGSVSTLTIQRTQQEDSAVYLCASTPYRYSSTDTQYFGPGTRLTVL.

The rearrangement joins TRBV7-8 to TRBJ1-2; TRBD1 is a possible D gene (6 bases). V lost 6 bases and J 6 bases, leaving 20 bases between the germline ends. The germline CDR1 and CDR2 sequences are SGHVS and FQNEAQ. The CDR3 runs 15 residues. In DNA, the CDR3 is TGTGCCAGCAGTAGGACAGTCTTCAGCGGAGATGGCTACACCTTC. It translates to CASSRTVFSGDGYTF.

V is TRBV9 and J is TRBJ1-6; no definite D call. There are 15 residues in the CDR3. Germline V gives CDR1 SGDLS, CDR2 YYNGEE. Trimming left V 0 bases short and J 10 bases short, with 14 bases between. This CDR3 is CASSVGSRSSSPLHF. In DNA form, the CDR3 reads TGTGCCAGCAGCGTAGGTAGTCGGTCTTCGTCACCCCTCCACTTT.

As concerns this clone: The sample carries other DNA sequences with the same CDR3. The chain couples TRBV15 to TRBJ1-1; D is unresolved. Germline V gives CDR1 LNHNV, CDR2 YYDKDF (reference sequence). The CDR3 runs to 14 residues. V was clipped by 1 base and J by 1 base, with 7 bases between them. The chain's CDR3 is CATSRARGNTEAFF. The CDR3 coding sequence is TGTGCCACCAGCAGAGCGCGGGGGAACACTGAAGCTTTCTTT.

Concerning this clone itself: Other DNA sequences within the sample encode an identical CDR3. This sequence joins TRBV29-1 and TRBJ1-1; TRBD1 is a possible D gene (5 bases). The CDR3 runs 13 residues. CDR1 and CDR2 from the germline V gene are SQVTM and ANQGSEA. V was cut by 1 base and J by 5 bases, with 11 bases left in between. DNA for the CDR3: TGCAGCGTTGAAGGGCAGGGTGGGACTGAAGCTTTCTTT. Translated, it gives CSVEGQGGTEAFF.